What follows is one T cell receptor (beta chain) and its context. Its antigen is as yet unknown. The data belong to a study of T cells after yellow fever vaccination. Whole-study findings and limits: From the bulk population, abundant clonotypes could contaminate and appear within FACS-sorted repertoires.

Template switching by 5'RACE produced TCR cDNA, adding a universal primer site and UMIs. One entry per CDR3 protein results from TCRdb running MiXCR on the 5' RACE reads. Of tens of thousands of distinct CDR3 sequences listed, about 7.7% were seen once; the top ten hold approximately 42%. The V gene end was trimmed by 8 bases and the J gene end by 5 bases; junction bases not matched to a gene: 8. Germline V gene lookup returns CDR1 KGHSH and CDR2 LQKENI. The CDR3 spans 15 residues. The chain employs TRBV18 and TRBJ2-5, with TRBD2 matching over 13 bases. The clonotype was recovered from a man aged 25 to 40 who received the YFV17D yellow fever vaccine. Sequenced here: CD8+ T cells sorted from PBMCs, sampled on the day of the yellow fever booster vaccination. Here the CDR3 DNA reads TGTGCCAGCCGACGGACTAGCGGGAGTGAGGAGACCCAGTACTTC. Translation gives CASRRTSGSEETQYF.